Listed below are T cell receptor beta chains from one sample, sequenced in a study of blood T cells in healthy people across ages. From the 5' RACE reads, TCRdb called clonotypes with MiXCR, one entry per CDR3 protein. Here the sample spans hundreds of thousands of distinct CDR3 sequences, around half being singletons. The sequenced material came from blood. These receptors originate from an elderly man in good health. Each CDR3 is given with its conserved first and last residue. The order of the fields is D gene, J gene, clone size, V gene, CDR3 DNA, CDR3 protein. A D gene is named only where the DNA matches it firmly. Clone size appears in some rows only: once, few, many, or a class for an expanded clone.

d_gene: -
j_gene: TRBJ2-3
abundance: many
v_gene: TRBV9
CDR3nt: TGTGCCAGCAGCGCCGTAGGGGCGGGCACAGATACGCAGTATTTT
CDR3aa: CASSAVGAGTDTQYF

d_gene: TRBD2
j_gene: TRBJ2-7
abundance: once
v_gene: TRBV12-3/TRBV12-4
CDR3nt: TGTGCCAGCAGACTTCTCCGCGGGGGGAACTCCTACGAGCAGTACTTC
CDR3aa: CASRLLRGGNSYEQYF

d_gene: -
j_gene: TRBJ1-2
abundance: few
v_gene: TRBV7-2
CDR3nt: TGTGCCAGCAGCTTAGTATCCGGAGGGGGCTACACCTTC
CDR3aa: CASSLVSGGGYTF

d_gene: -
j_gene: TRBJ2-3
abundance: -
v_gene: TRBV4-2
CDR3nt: TGTGCCAGCAGCCAAAGAAGTGCAGGGAACACAGATACGCAGTATTTT
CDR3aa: CASSQRSAGNTDTQYF

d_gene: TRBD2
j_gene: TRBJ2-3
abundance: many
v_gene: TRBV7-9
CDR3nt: TGTGCCAGCAGCTTAACTAGCGGGAGAACAGATACGCAGTATTTT
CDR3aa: CASSLTSGRTDTQYF

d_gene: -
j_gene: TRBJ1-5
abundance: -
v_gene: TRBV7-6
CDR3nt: TGTGCCAGCAGCTTACAGGCAGGCAATCAGCCCCAGCATTTT
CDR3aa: CASSLQAGNQPQHF

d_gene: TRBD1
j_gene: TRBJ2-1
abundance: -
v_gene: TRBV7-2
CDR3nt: TGTGCCAGCAGGCCGGCCGGGACAGGGAACTACAATGAGCAGTTCTTC
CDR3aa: CASRPAGTGNYNEQFF

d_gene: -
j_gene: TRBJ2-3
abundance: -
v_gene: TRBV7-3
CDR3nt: TGTGCCAGCAGCTTAACTAGGGAGAGCACAGATACGCAGTATTTT
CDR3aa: CASSLTRESTDTQYF

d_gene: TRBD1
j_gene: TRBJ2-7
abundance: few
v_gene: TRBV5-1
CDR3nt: TGCGCCAGCAGCCATGGGACAGGGGAGGGCGAGCAGTACTTC
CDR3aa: CASSHGTGEGEQYF

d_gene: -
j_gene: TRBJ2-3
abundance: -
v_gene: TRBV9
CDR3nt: TGTACCAGCAGCGTAGCAGATACGCAGTATTTT
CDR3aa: CTSSVADTQYF

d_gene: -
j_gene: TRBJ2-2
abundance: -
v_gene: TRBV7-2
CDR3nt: TGTGCCAGCAGCTTAGGTCTTTACAACACCGGGGAGCTGTTTTTT
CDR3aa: CASSLGLYNTGELFF

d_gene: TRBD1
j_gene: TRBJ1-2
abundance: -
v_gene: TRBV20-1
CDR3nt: TGCAGTGCTAGAGGAGAGGGGGCGCATGACTGCTACACCTTC
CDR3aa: CSARGEGAHDCYTF

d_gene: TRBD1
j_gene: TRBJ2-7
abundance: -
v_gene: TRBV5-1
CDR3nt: TGCGCCAGCAGGGTAAGACAGGGTTTTGCCGAGCAGTACTTC
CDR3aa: CASRVRQGFAEQYF

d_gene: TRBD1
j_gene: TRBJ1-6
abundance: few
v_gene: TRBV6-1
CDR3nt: TGTGCCAGCAGTGCCCTGACAGGGATCGGCAAGAATTCACCCCTCCACTTT
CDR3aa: CASSALTGIGKNSPLHF

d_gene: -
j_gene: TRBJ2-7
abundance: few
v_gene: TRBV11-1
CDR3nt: TGTGCCAGCAGCCCGTACCTTGTGACCTACGAGCAGTACTTC
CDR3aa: CASSPYLVTYEQYF